One T cell receptor beta chain is described in this entry. This clone was found a few times. There is no known antigen for this receptor. No much larger clonotype is one base removed from it; base qualities were not supplied. For sequencing of the TCRbeta CDR3 region, genomic DNA was extracted from the sorted cells. TCRbeta CDR3 regions were sequenced using the immunoSEQ Assay. In its TCRdb copy, this immuneACCESS table keeps in-frame sequences only and misses some clones. Where compared with another copy, unresolved V genes explain less than half of these, and the others have no known cause. This sample is represented by tens of thousands of clones; about 82% of them were singletons. The ten largest clones represent 24% of the sample. Patients with a history of autoimmune disease or receiving systemic immunosuppression were excluded from the trial. Peripheral blood for TCR sequencing was collected from all dose cohorts at baseline, on cycle 4 day 1, and on cycle 7 day 1. The samples were drawn from a first-in-human, open-label, multicenter phase I dose-escalation trial of ivuxolimab. The trial enrolled adults with locally advanced or metastatic head and neck squamous cell, hepatocellular, melanoma or renal cell carcinoma. Before TCR sequencing, CD4+ and CD8+ T cells were separately sorted from peripheral blood.

This sample is part of a study of OX40 agonist ivuxolimab in advanced cancers. Describing the broader study: Ivuxolimab was a fully human IgG2 agonistic monoclonal antibody targeting the costimulatory receptor OX40 (CD134). The point of sequencing TCRbeta in the periphery was to test whether ivuxolimab changed TCR sequence diversity and drove clonal T-cell expansion. Intravenous ivuxolimab was administered to patients every 2 weeks at six dose levels: 0.01, 0.1, 0.3, 1.5, 3 and 10 mg/kg. The paper reports the monotherapy dose-escalation portion (N of about 50 patients) of the phase I ivuxolimab trial. Partial responses occurred in three dose-escalation patients: two with cutaneous melanoma and one with hepatocellular carcinoma. Of the roughly 51 patients in dose escalation, around 20 had hepatocellular carcinoma, around 15 had melanoma, 9 had renal cell carcinoma and 9 had head and neck cancer. Prior anti-PD-1, anti-PD-L1 or anti-CTLA-4 therapy was permitted, and checkpoint inhibitors had been received by 40% to 50% of dose-escalation patients. In the dose-escalation cohort, roughly four fifths of patients were male, and the mean age was around 60 years, with a range of about 20 to 79.

Study-wide findings and limitations: Low levels of normalized T-cell clonal expansion were also seen in some patients who did not respond. Partial responders in the 0.1-3.0 mg/kg groups had among the lowest normalized peripheral clonal expansion, especially among CD8+ T cells. Antigen specificity was not determined for the clonally expanded peripheral T cells. At doses of 0.1 to 3.0 mg/kg, clonal expansion of both CD4+ and CD8+ T cells in blood was seen between baseline and week 6. On average, CD8+ T cells showed more expanded clones than CD4+ T cells after ivuxolimab.

V is reduced by 4 bases and J by 3 bases, leaving a spacing of 13 bases between them. Taken from the germline V gene, the CDR1 and CDR2 loops are MNHNS and SASEGT. Including the terminal cysteine and phenylalanine, the CDR3 comprises 15 residues. Of all the DNA, just the CDR3 is kept, 45 bases in frame from base 1. The specimen comprised CD4+ or CD8+ T cells sorted from blood, sampled in a trial of the OX40 agonist ivuxolimab. Recombination joined TRBV6-1 with TRBJ1-5, with a weak D call of TRBD1 (6 bases match). The source of this sequence is an adult with an advanced solid tumor such as melanoma, head and neck, liver or kidney cancer. The CDR3 has the sequence CASSGAQGTNQPQHF. The nucleotide sequence is TGTGCCAGCAGTGGGGCTCAGGGGACCAATCAGCCCCAGCATTTT.